The 17 T cell receptor beta chains reported below all come from one sample, sequenced in a study of preoperative IRX-2 immunotherapy in early breast cancer. Documented treatment: preoperative locoregional IRX-2 cytokine immunotherapy. Sequencing was performed with immunoSEQ multiplex PCR; in TCRdb, only in-frame clones are kept and a portion is missing. This table has 3,000 to 4,000 clones, approximately 84% appearing once. The sequencing used tumor tissue, collected before IRX-2 immunotherapy. These receptors all come from a human donor with breast cancer.

The chain uses TRBV14 and TRBJ2-4; D perhaps matches TRBD2 (6 bases). V lost 4 bases to trimming and J lost 9 bases, with 13 bases between them. Germline values: CDR1 SGHDN, CDR2 FVKESK. The length of the CDR3 is 13 residues. The CDR3 loop is CASSPSVTGIQYF. The CDR3 DNA reads TGTGCCAGCAGCCCTAGCGTTACTGGCATTCAGTACTTC.

The chain uses TRBV4-1 and TRBJ1-1, with D unresolved. Trimming took off 0 bases at V and 5 bases at J, with 19 bases between the two ends. Germline V gene sequence: CDR1 MGHRA, CDR2 YSYEKL. This CDR3 contains 17 residues. The CDR3 is CASSQESIFTGGTEAFF. Written as DNA, the CDR3 is TGCGCCAGCAGCCAAGAATCTATCTTTACGGGAGGGACTGAAGCTTTCTTT.

CDR3 nucleotide sequence: TGTGCCAGCAGCTTAGGACAGGGACCCTCCTACGAGCAGTACTTC. Protein sequence: CASSLGQGPSYEQYF. The chain carries TRBV11-3 and TRBJ2-7; 7 nucleotides line up with TRBD1. This CDR3 has 15 residues. Trimming at V came to 1 base and at J to 0 bases, leaving 3 bases not matched to a gene. The germline V gene encodes CDR1 SGHNT and CDR2 YENEEA.

CDR3 nucleotide sequence: TGCAGCGCCAGAGGGAGTTCGTCCTACAATGAGCAGTTCTTC. The encoded protein is CSARGSSSYNEQFF. The chain is built from TRBV29-1 and TRBJ2-1, with D possibly matching TRBD2 (5 bases). V was trimmed by 7 bases and J by 1 base, leaving 14 bases between them. The CDR3 covers 14 residues. Germline loops: CDR1 SQVTM, CDR2 ANQGSEA.

The chain joins TRBV11-3 to TRBJ2-2, with 7 positions matching TRBD1. With 2 bases clipped from V and 4 bases from J, the junction kept 1 base outside the gene matches. Germline CDR1 and CDR2: SGHNT and YENEEA. The CDR3 extends over 14 amino acids. CDR3 bases: TGTGCCAGCAGCTTATCAGGGGGCACCGGGGAGCTGTTTTTT. The encoded protein is CASSLSGGTGELFF.

CDR3: CASSNGNSLTDTQYF. CDR3 bases: TGTGCCAGCAGCAACGGAAACAGTCTCACAGATACGCAGTATTTT. V and J are TRBV11-3 and TRBJ2-3, with D unresolved. Germline V CDR1 and CDR2: SGHNT, YENEEA. This CDR3 has 15 residues. V lost 5 bases to trimming and J lost 2 bases, with 14 bases between them.

The chain is built from TRBV7-6 and TRBJ2-1; no firm D call. V was shortened by 7 bases and J by 2 bases, with 15 bases between the two germline ends. There are 15 residues in the CDR3. Germline V gene data show CDR1 as SGHVS and CDR2 as FNYEAQ. CDR3 sequence reads: CASTQSNGPYNEQFF. CDR3 nucleotide sequence: TGTGCCAGCACCCAAAGTAACGGCCCCTACAATGAGCAGTTCTTC.

In nucleotides, the CDR3 is TGTGCCAGCAGCCTCGGGAGGGCAGGGTTCCAAGAGACCCAGTACTTC. As protein: CASSLGRAGFQETQYF. The chain links TRBV6-7 to TRBJ2-5; 8 nucleotides line up with TRBD2. TRBV6-7 falls under the ORF class, with uncertain function. J lost 1 base, V lost 6 bases, and 10 bases had no gene match. The CDR3 totals 16 residues.

The rearrangement links TRBV5-1 to TRBJ2-7; TRBD1 matches 11 bases. CDR1 and CDR2 from the germline V gene are SGHRS and YFSETQ. The V and J ends lost 0 bases and 9 bases, in that order; junction bases with no gene match: 8. The length of the CDR3 is 15 residues. CDR3 loop: CASSLGRTGGAVQYF. The CDR3 coding sequence is TGCGCCAGCAGCTTGGGCCGGACAGGGGGCGCTGTGCAGTACTTC. Drawing the rest from reference TRBV5-1 and TRBJ2-7, the complete variable domain is KAGVTQTPRYLIKTRGQQVTLSCSPISGHRSVSWYQQTPGQGLQFLFEYFSETQRNKGNFPGRFSGRQFSNSRSEMNVSTLELGDSALYLCASSLGRTGGAVQYFGPGTRLTVT.

This clone has more than one count but fewer than ten. The V and J genes are TRBV28 and TRBJ1-5, with D uncertain. The CDR3 runs 14 residues. Germline lookup yields CDR1 MDHEN and CDR2 SYDVKM. V dropped 6 bases and J dropped 5 bases, with 14 bases sitting between them. The CDR3 spells CASSPLMSYQPQHF. The CDR3 DNA reads TGTGCCAGCAGCCCTCTAATGTCCTATCAGCCCCAGCATTTT.

The chain couples TRBV7-8 to TRBJ2-3; TRBD1 matches at 8 bases. From germline, CDR1 is SGHVS and CDR2 FQNEAQ. This CDR3 contains 14 residues. The V and J ends lost 5 bases and 6 bases, in that order; junction bases with no gene match: 7. The CDR3 sequence is CASSPQGAPDTQYF. CDR3 in DNA: TGTGCCAGCAGCCCTCAGGGGGCACCCGATACGCAGTATTTT. Variable domain in full (rest from reference TRBV7-8 and TRBJ2-3): GAGVSQSPRYKVAKRGQDVALRCDPISGHVSLFWYQQALGQGPEFLTYFQNEAQLDKSGLPSDRFFAERPEGSVSTLKIQRTQQEDSAVYLCASSPQGAPDTQYFGPGTRLTVL.

The V gene is TRBV23-1, the J gene TRBJ2-1; 7 nucleotides match TRBD1. TRBV23-1 is marked as an open reading frame, function uncertain. The V and J ends lost 6 bases and 5 bases, in that order; junction bases with no gene match: 4. The CDR3 sequence is 13 residues long. The CDR3 is CASSGDRNNEQFF. In DNA form, the CDR3 reads TGCGCCAGCAGCGGGGACAGAAACAATGAGCAGTTCTTC.

The genes are TRBV18 and TRBJ1-4, with 8 nucleotides matching TRBD1. CDR3 length equals 15 residues. Germline V gene data show CDR1 as KGHSH and CDR2 as LQKENI. Losses at the gene ends were 3 bases for V and 8 bases for J; bases not matched to a gene: 8. In DNA form, the CDR3 reads TGTGCCAGCTCACCGCCAGGGGGCCTGGGGGAAAAACTGTTTTTT. Protein product: CASSPPGGLGEKLFF. Variable domain in full (rest from reference TRBV18 and TRBJ1-4): NAGVMQNPRHLVRRRGQEARLRCSPMKGHSHVYWYRQLPEEGLKFMVYLQKENIIDESGMPKERFSAEFPKEGPSILRIQQVVRGDSAAYFCASSPPGGLGEKLFFGSGTQLSVL.

This clone was observed a handful of times. The rearrangement joins TRBV6-8 to TRBJ2-5; TRBD2 matches 12 bases. CDR3 length: 17 amino acids. The germline CDR1 and CDR2 sequences are MNHGY and SAAAGT. J lost 1 base, V lost 5 bases, and 8 bases had no gene match. CDR3 residues: CASSGGLAGMVQETQYF. The DNA of the CDR3 is TGTGCCAGCAGTGGGGGACTAGCGGGCATGGTCCAAGAGACCCAGTACTTC.

The chain employs TRBV6-8 and TRBJ1-6; D gene ambiguous. The CDR3 runs to 12 residues. With 5 bases removed from V and 7 bases from J, the gap between germline ends came to 6 bases. Germline CDR1 is MNHGY and CDR2 is SAAAGT. CDR3 amino acids: CASSDLNSPLHF. The CDR3 DNA is TGTGCCAGCAGTGATTTAAATTCACCCCTCCACTTT.

This sequence joins TRBV28 and TRBJ2-5; TRBD2 matches 10 bases. The CDR3 is 14 residues long. J was trimmed by 5 bases and V by 3 bases; bases with no gene match: 3. Germline V gene sequence: CDR1 MDHEN, CDR2 SYDVKM. Here the CDR3 reads CASSFLAGGETQYF. CDR3 nucleotide sequence: TGTGCCAGCAGTTTTTTAGCGGGAGGCGAGACCCAGTACTTC.

This chain connects TRBV28 to TRBJ1-1; possible D gene TRBD1, 5 bases. Germline V gives CDR1 MDHEN, CDR2 SYDVKM. V was pared by 2 bases and J by 2 bases, with 9 bases between. The CDR3 has 14 residues. This CDR3 is CASSLGGFNTEAFF. The CDR3 region has the DNA TGTGCCAGCAGTTTAGGGGGGTTTAACACTGAAGCTTTCTTT.